These 25 T cell receptor beta chains originate from one sample sequenced in a study of identical twins (dated by TCRdb to 2016 to 2018). Libraries were prepared through 5' RACE. TCRdb lists the instrument as Illumina HiSeq 2000. TCRdb reworked the public reads: Q25 trimming with fastp, MiXCR clone assembly, productive beta chains retained. When rows share a CDR3 protein, they turn into one entry using the most common DNA and genes. Recorded for this sample are some 270,000 distinct CDR3 sequences; 6.5% to 9.5% of them occurred a single time. Around 3% of the sample lies in the top ten. The same data also contributed to another study, on yellow fever vaccine responses in identical twins.

Sequenced material: CD8+ T cells sorted from blood. Receptors originate from a woman aged 18-29 years in good health.

This clonotype was picked up many times. The rearrangement links TRBV6-2 or TRBV6-3 to TRBJ2-7; the match to TRBD2 covers 9 bases. Trimming cost V 5 bases and J 0 bases; bases outside gene matches: 11. Germline V gene lookup returns CDR1 MNHEY and CDR2 SVGEGT. The CDR3 has 17 amino acids. The CDR3 spells CASSLPTRLADSYEQYF. The DNA of the CDR3 is TGTGCCAGCAGTCTCCCGACTAGACTAGCGGACTCCTACGAGCAGTACTTC.

The chain recombines TRBV4-2 with TRBJ2-7; D call uncertain. Germline assignment: CDR1 LGHNA and CDR2 YNFKEQ. With 0 bases removed from V and 0 bases from J, the gap between germline ends came to 9 bases. The CDR3 length is 15 residues. The CDR3: CASSQEALSSYEQYF. In DNA form, the CDR3 reads TGTGCCAGCAGCCAAGAGGCCCTAAGCTCCTACGAGCAGTACTTC.

This clonotype was found many times. The rearrangement uses TRBV12-3 or TRBV12-4 and TRBJ2-1; possible D gene TRBD2, 5 bases. This CDR3 is 12 amino acids long. The V end lost 6 bases, the J end lost 7 bases, and 10 bases lay between the germline ends. The DNA of the CDR3 is TGTGCCAGCAGCCTTAGCGTAAATGAGCAGTTCTTC. Its protein is CASSLSVNEQFF.

In its sample, this clonotype was seen a few times. The rearrangement joins TRBV7-9 to TRBJ2-7; D is unresolved. In germline, CDR1 is SEHNR, CDR2 FQNEAQ (reference sequence). This CDR3 has 16 amino acids. V lost 5 bases to trimming and J lost 3 bases, with 20 bases between them. The CDR3 DNA reads as TGTGCCAGCAGCCAACTGGGATCCAATACTTACTACGAGCAGTACTTC. Translated: CASSQLGSNTYYEQYF.

Many counts were recorded for this clonotype. CDR3 DNA: TGTGCCATCAGTGAGTCTATAGCTGAAGCTTTCTTT. It encodes CAISESIAEAFF. The chain links TRBV10-3 to TRBJ1-1, with D hard to call. CDR3 length: 12 amino acids. Trimming removed 0 bases from V and 6 bases from J, with 5 bases in between. The germline CDR1 and CDR2 sequences are ENHRY and SYGVKD.

This clonotype showed up just a few times. The chain carries TRBV20-1 and TRBJ1-5; D is unclear. Trimming removed 0 bases from V and 0 bases from J, with 15 bases in between. The CDR3 is 17 amino acids. Germline V gives CDR1 DFQATT, CDR2 SNEGSKA (reference sequence). This chain's CDR3 is CSARDQGSRYSNQPQHF. DNA of the CDR3: TGCAGTGCTAGAGATCAAGGGTCGCGGTATAGCAATCAGCCCCAGCATTTT.

This clonotype was detected a few times. The rearrangement joins TRBV7-9 to TRBJ2-7, with D unclear. Germline CDR1 SEHNR, CDR2 FQNEAQ (reference sequence). V lost 5 bases, J lost 2 bases, and 16 bases lay in between. The CDR3 has 15 amino acids. CDR3 protein: CASSRSVLPPYEQYF. The CDR3 bases are TGTGCCAGCAGCCGCTCGGTGCTCCCCCCCTACGAGCAGTACTTC.

A note on this clonotype: A much larger clone differs from this one at a single base, so this may be a read error. The V call is TRBV7-8, the J call TRBJ2-2, with D perhaps being TRBD1 or TRBD2 (5 bases each). There are 16 residues in the CDR3. Trimming left V 5 bases short and J 0 bases short, with 13 bases between. Per germline, CDR1 SGHVS and CDR2 FQNEAQ. CDR3 amino acids: CASSRRDATNTGELFF. DNA for the CDR3: TGTGCCAGCAGCAGACGGGACGCCACGAACACCGGGGAGCTGTTTTTT. Drawing the rest from reference TRBV7-8 and TRBJ2-2, the complete variable domain is GAGVSQSPRYKVAKRGQDVALRCDPISGHVSLFWYQQALGQGPEFLTYFQNEAQLDKSGLPSDRFFAERPEGSVSTLKIQRTQQEDSAVYLCASSRRDATNTGELFFGEGSRLTVL.

The chain is built from TRBV4-3 and TRBJ1-1; D is uncertain. V was shortened by 0 bases and J by 4 bases, with 12 bases between the two germline ends. The CDR3 contains 15 residues. Germline values: CDR1 LGHNA, CDR2 YSLEER. The chain's CDR3 is CASSQDRGWGTEAFF. The CDR3, as DNA: TGCGCCAGCAGCCAAGATCGTGGCTGGGGCACTGAAGCTTTCTTT.

This clonotype was seen repeatedly, ten times or more. V and J are TRBV12-3 or TRBV12-4 and TRBJ2-3; TRBD1 matches 7 bases. The CDR3 loop spans 14 amino acids. J was trimmed by 2 bases and V by 10 bases; bases with no gene match: 9. CDR3 sequence: CATLGQDLTDTQYF. The CDR3 nucleotides are TGTGCCACTCTAGGACAGGATCTCACAGATACGCAGTATTTT.

CDR3 DNA sequence: TGTGCCAGCAGCGTGAGGACTAGCGGGGGGGCCTACAATGAGCAGTTCTTC. This encodes CASSVRTSGGAYNEQFF. The chain carries TRBV9 and TRBJ2-1; 15 nucleotides align to TRBD2. Germline V gives CDR1 SGDLS, CDR2 YYNGEE. V shed 2 bases, J shed 2 bases, and the junction held 2 bases outside the gene matches. This CDR3 comprises 17 residues.

Only a few counts were recorded for this clonotype. The rearrangement links TRBV20-1 to TRBJ2-3; TRBD2 aligns across 7 bases. After removal of 0 bases from V and 5 bases from J, the junction contained 8 bases not matched to a gene. Germline V CDR1 and CDR2: DFQATT, SNEGSKA (reference sequence). There are 15 residues in the CDR3. The CDR3 sequence is CSARDFLADLDTQYF. CDR3 bases: TGCAGTGCTAGAGATTTCCTAGCGGACTTAGATACGCAGTATTTT.

This clonotype has a count of ten or more. This chain links TRBV5-1 with TRBJ2-7; D ambiguous. CDR1 is SGHRS, CDR2 YFSETQ, per germline. Trimming removed 1 base at V and 7 bases at J, with 15 bases between. This CDR3 is built from 14 residues. DNA for the CDR3: TGCGCCAGCAGCTTGTTTTCGCCCCCTGGGGAGCAGTACTTC. As protein: CASSLFSPPGEQYF.

J is TRBJ2-3 and V is TRBV20-1, with D maybe TRBD2 (5 bases). The CDR3 consists of 14 residues. The ends were cut back, 6 bases at V and 2 bases at J, with 15 bases in the middle. CDR1 DFQATT and CDR2 SNEGSKA come from the germline V gene (reference sequence). Written as DNA, the CDR3 is TGCAGTGCCTTCCCAGCGGTAAACACAGATACGCAGTATTTT. Translating it yields CSAFPAVNTDTQYF.

This clonotype was seen ten or more times. The rearrangement joins TRBV24-1 to TRBJ2-2; 7 bases are a match to TRBD2. CDR1 KGHDR and CDR2 SFDVKD come from the germline V gene. Trimming took 7 bases from V and 3 from J; bases not matched to a gene: 1. This CDR3 is 13 amino acids long. The CDR3 loop is CATSGGYTGELFF. Written as DNA, the CDR3 is TGTGCCACCAGCGGGGGGTACACCGGGGAGCTGTTTTTT.

This clonotype was recorded at least ten times. The CDR3 spells CSVVGLAGSYEQYF. The CDR3 DNA follows: TGCAGCGTAGTTGGTCTAGCGGGCAGCTACGAGCAGTACTTC. This chain uses TRBV29-1 with TRBJ2-7; 8 bases fit TRBD2. Germline CDR1 and CDR2: SQVTM and ANQGSEA. The CDR3 has 14 residues. Trimming at V came to 6 bases and at J to 3 bases, leaving 10 bases not matched to a gene.

In this sample, this clonotype turned up a few times. The chain is built from TRBV5-6 and TRBJ2-1; 7 nucleotides agree with TRBD2. CDR3 size: 14 residues. Germline loops: CDR1 SGHDT, CDR2 YYEEEE. J was trimmed by 9 bases and V by 0 bases; bases with no gene match: 6. CDR3 amino acids: CASSLALAGAEQFF. In DNA form, the CDR3 reads TGTGCCAGCAGCTTGGCCCTCGCGGGAGCTGAGCAGTTCTTC. Full variable domain (rest looked up from reference TRBV5-6 and TRBJ2-1): DAGVTQSPTHLIKTRGQQVTLRCSPKSGHDTVSWYQQALGQGPQFIFQYYEEEERQRGNFPDRFSGHQFPNYSSELNVNALLLGDSALYLCASSLALAGAEQFFGPGTRLTVL.

This clonotype was seen a few times. This rearrangement joins TRBV11-2 to TRBJ2-1; D remains unclear. The CDR3 runs 12 residues. V gave up 3 bases and J gave up 6 bases, with 6 bases separating them. Germline CDR1 SGHAT, CDR2 FQNNGV. CDR3 residues: CASSFRANEQFF. CDR3 bases: TGTGCCAGCAGCTTCAGAGCCAATGAGCAGTTCTTC.

The chain links TRBV4-3 to TRBJ2-6, with a tentative D call TRBD2 (6 bases). The V end was cut by 0 bases, the J end by 2 bases, with 14 bases between. Germline assignment: CDR1 LGHNA and CDR2 YSLEER. This CDR3 region has 18 residues. CDR3 coding DNA: TGCGCCAGCAGCCAAGATCATGCGGGGCCCGCTGGGGCCAACGTCCTGACTTTC. Translating it yields CASSQDHAGPAGANVLTF.

The sample holds many counts of this clonotype. The gene calls are TRBV4-2 and TRBJ2-1; possibly TRBD2 for D (5 bases). The CDR3 sequence is 12 residues long. Germline CDR1 is LGHNA and CDR2 is YNFKEQ. V shed 8 bases and J shed 6 bases, with 11 bases lying between them. The CDR3 spells CASGLSGNEQFF. For the CDR3, the DNA is TGTGCCAGCGGCCTCAGCGGCAATGAGCAGTTCTTC.

This clonotype showed up many times. The CDR3 loop is CASSQIRGQEAFF. CDR3 DNA sequence: TGTGCCAGCAGCCAAATAAGGGGGCAAGAAGCTTTCTTT. The chain is built from TRBV3-1 and TRBJ1-1; 7 bases line up with TRBD1. Looked up from germline, CDR1 is LGHDT and CDR2 is YNNKEL (reference sequence). The CDR3 is made up of 13 amino acids. The J segment lost 8 bases and the V segment lost 2 bases, leaving 5 bases of the junction unmatched.

The V call is TRBV9, the J call TRBJ1-2; 7 bases are shared with TRBD1. This CDR3 is 13 amino acids long. In germline, CDR1 is SGDLS, CDR2 YYNGEE. V gave up 3 bases and J gave up 4 bases; unmatched junction bases: 3. CDR3 nucleotides: TGTGCCAGCAGCGCCTCAGGGGGCTATGGCTACACCTTC. Translated, it gives CASSASGGYGYTF.

This clonotype was seen at least ten times. The chain uses TRBV15 and TRBJ2-1; D is undetermined. Germline V gene data show CDR1 as LNHNV and CDR2 as YYDKDF (reference sequence). CDR3 length equals 15 residues. Between the trimmed V and J ends, which lost 4 bases and 2 bases, there was a span of 12 bases. CDR3 sequence reads: CATSTAEDAYNEQFF. Written as DNA, the CDR3 is TGTGCCACCAGCACCGCCGAAGACGCCTACAATGAGCAGTTCTTC. Full variable domain (remainder filled in from reference TRBV15 and TRBJ2-1): DAMVIQNPRYQVTQFGKPVTLSCSQTLNHNVMYWYQQKSSQAPKLLFHYYDKDFNNEADTPDNFQSRRPNTSFCFLDIRSPGLGDTAMYLCATSTAEDAYNEQFFGPGTRLTVL.

This chain connects TRBV6-5 to TRBJ2-3, with TRBD2 matching 7 bases. The V gene's germline CDR1 is MNHEY and CDR2 SVGAGI. The V segment lost 3 bases and the J segment 1 base; nucleotides outside the gene matches: 4. The CDR3 has 15 residues. CDR3 region: CASSYERGGTDTQYF. Here the CDR3 DNA reads TGTGCCAGCAGTTATGAACGGGGGGGCACAGATACGCAGTATTTT.

J is TRBJ2-3 and V is TRBV28, with 9 nucleotides matching TRBD2. V trimming: 3 bases; J trimming: 2 bases; junction bases outside the gene matches: 6. The V gene's germline CDR1 is MDHEN and CDR2 SYDVKM. CDR3 length: 16 amino acids. The CDR3 reads CASSFHLAGTTDTQYF. The CDR3 DNA reads as TGTGCCAGCAGTTTCCATCTAGCGGGAACCACAGATACGCAGTATTTT. Full variable domain (remainder filled in from reference TRBV28 and TRBJ2-3): DVKVTQSSRYLVKRTGEKVFLECVQDMDHENMFWYRQDPGLGLRLIYFSYDVKMKEKGDIPEGYSVSREKKERFSLILESASTNQTSMYLCASSFHLAGTTDTQYFGPGTRLTVL.